This T cell receptor beta chain is drawn from a study of T cell responses to AZD1222 COVID-19 vaccine. Only in-frame clones appear in the TCRdb table, and some are missing; sequencing was by immunoSEQ multiplex PCR. The sample contains about 120,000 clones, 75% to 95% of which appear only once. The J segment lost 6 bases and the V segment lost 3 bases, leaving 12 bases of the junction unmatched. The CDR3 spans 17 residues. Germline lookup yields CDR1 MDHEN and CDR2 SYDVKM. Points from the study as a whole: Only a handful of AZD1222 recipients, roughly six in all, had baseline seropositivity.

About this clone: What it binds is unknown.

The chain joins TRBV28 to TRBJ2-2; TRBD2 matches 8 bases. The input for sequencing was peripheral blood, taken 28 days after the second dose of the MenACWY control vaccine. The sequence derives from an adult who received the MenACWY meningococcal vaccine as a control. CDR3 region: CASSLVLGGEEAGELFF. CDR3 bases: TGTGCCAGCAGTTTGGTCCTCGGGGGGGAAGAGGCCGGGGAGCTGTTTTTT.